Listed below are T cell receptor beta chains from one sample, sequenced in a study of blood T cell repertoires in COVID-19. This table comes from immunoSEQ multiplex PCR, and its TCRdb copy is limited to in-frame clones, with some not included. The sample has fewer than 50,000 clones, 69% seen once; the top ten hold 6.2%. The sample comprised peripheral blood. The receptors shown here come from a man older than 75 with acute or convalescent COVID-19. Both conserved end residues are part of each CDR3. Each record gives: clone size, V gene, D gene, J gene, CDR3 protein, CDR3 DNA. The D gene is left open where the match is weak. A row's size may be missing; if present it is once, few, many or a size class.

clone_size: NA
v_call: TRBV2
d_call: NA
j_call: TRBJ1-4
cdr3_aa: CASSREPNEKLFF
cdr3_nt: TGTGCCAGCAGCAGGGAACCTAATGAAAAACTGTTTTTT

clone_size: NA
v_call: TRBV10-3
d_call: TRBD1
j_call: TRBJ1-2
cdr3_aa: CAISERGQGSYGYTF
cdr3_nt: TGTGCCATCAGTGAGAGGGGACAGGGAAGCTATGGCTACACCTTC

clone_size: NA
v_call: TRBV5-1
d_call: NA
j_call: TRBJ1-1
cdr3_aa: CASSPTQGRSTEAFF
cdr3_nt: TGCGCCAGCAGCCCTACTCAGGGCAGAAGCACTGAAGCTTTCTTT

clone_size: NA
v_call: TRBV21-1
d_call: NA
j_call: TRBJ2-7
cdr3_aa: CASSKGDFSNF
cdr3_nt: TGTGCCAGCAGCAAGGGGGACTTTAGCAACTTC

clone_size: few
v_call: TRBV7-9
d_call: NA
j_call: TRBJ1-2
cdr3_aa: CASSSRGQGYTF
cdr3_nt: TGTGCCAGCAGCTCCCGCGGACAGGGCTACACCTTC

clone_size: NA
v_call: TRBV19
d_call: NA
j_call: TRBJ1-6
cdr3_aa: CASSIDQAYNSPLHF
cdr3_nt: TGTGCCAGTAGTATAGATCAGGCTTATAATTCACCCCTCCACTTT

clone_size: NA
v_call: TRBV7-7
d_call: TRBD2
j_call: TRBJ2-5
cdr3_aa: CASSPGGGETQYF
cdr3_nt: TGTGCTAGCAGCCCCGGGGGAGGGGAGACCCAGTACTTC

clone_size: NA
v_call: TRBV7-2
d_call: NA
j_call: TRBJ2-2
cdr3_aa: CASSSGQHTGELFF
cdr3_nt: TGTGCCAGCAGCAGCGGACAGCACACCGGGGAGCTGTTTTTT

clone_size: medium-sized
v_call: TRBV5-1
d_call: TRBD1
j_call: TRBJ1-1
cdr3_aa: CASSLTGEGKTEAFF
cdr3_nt: TGCGCCAGCAGCTTGACAGGGGAAGGGAAGACTGAAGCTTTCTTT

clone_size: NA
v_call: TRBV27
d_call: NA
j_call: TRBJ1-3
cdr3_aa: CASSLAGPLTGNTIYF
cdr3_nt: TGTGCCAGCAGTCTGGCAGGGCCCCTCACTGGAAACACCATATATTTT

clone_size: NA
v_call: TRBV12-5
d_call: NA
j_call: TRBJ1-4
cdr3_aa: CASGPRGGENEKLFF
cdr3_nt: TGTGCTAGTGGTCCCAGGGGCGGCGAGAATGAAAAACTGTTTTTT

clone_size: NA
v_call: TRBV6-2/TRBV6-3
d_call: TRBD2
j_call: TRBJ2-2
cdr3_aa: CASSRPRGVNTGELFF
cdr3_nt: TGTGCCAGCAGCCGCCCGCGGGGGGTCAACACCGGGGAGCTGTTTTTT

clone_size: NA
v_call: TRBV30
d_call: NA
j_call: TRBJ1-3
cdr3_aa: CAWSRGSGNTIYF
cdr3_nt: TGTGCCTGGAGTAGGGGCTCTGGAAACACCATATATTTT

clone_size: NA
v_call: TRBV5-1
d_call: TRBD2
j_call: TRBJ2-3
cdr3_aa: CASSLGTSGRALDTQYF
cdr3_nt: TGCGCCAGCAGCCTCGGGACTAGCGGGAGGGCCTTGGATACGCAGTATTTT

clone_size: NA
v_call: TRBV11-1
d_call: TRBD1
j_call: TRBJ2-7
cdr3_aa: CASSPRDRRSYEQYF
cdr3_nt: TGTGCCAGCAGCCCCCGGGACAGAAGATCCTACGAGCAGTACTTC

clone_size: NA
v_call: TRBV11-3
d_call: NA
j_call: TRBJ2-7
cdr3_aa: CASSLGSSADYLTYEQYF
cdr3_nt: TGTGCCAGCAGCTTAGGTTCCAGTGCGGACTACCTAACCTACGAGCAGTACTTC

clone_size: NA
v_call: TRBV5-1
d_call: NA
j_call: TRBJ1-4
cdr3_aa: CASSLGAGADEKLFF
cdr3_nt: TGCGCCAGCAGCTTGGGGGCAGGGGCGGATGAAAAACTGTTTTTT

clone_size: few
v_call: TRBV7-9
d_call: TRBD1
j_call: TRBJ2-7
cdr3_aa: CASSLVPPGQGSYEQYF
cdr3_nt: TGTGCCAGCAGCTTAGTTCCCCCGGGACAGGGCTCCTACGAGCAGTACTTC

clone_size: NA
v_call: TRBV3-1/TRBV3-2
d_call: NA
j_call: TRBJ1-1
cdr3_aa: CASSPQTGNTEAFF
cdr3_nt: TGTGCCAGCAGCCCGCAGACAGGGAACACTGAAGCTTTCTTT

clone_size: once
v_call: TRBV20-1
d_call: NA
j_call: TRBJ2-1
cdr3_aa: CSAIRVDEQFF
cdr3_nt: TGCAGTGCTATCAGGGTAGATGAGCAGTTCTTC

clone_size: NA
v_call: TRBV18
d_call: NA
j_call: TRBJ2-3
cdr3_aa: CASSPLGSGRFTDTQYF
cdr3_nt: TGTGCCAGCTCACCGCTTGGATCAGGGCGGTTCACAGATACGCAGTATTTT

clone_size: NA
v_call: TRBV7-2
d_call: TRBD1
j_call: TRBJ1-2
cdr3_aa: CASSDRGPYGYTF
cdr3_nt: TGTGCCAGCAGCGACAGGGGGCCCTATGGCTACACCTTC

clone_size: NA
v_call: TRBV11-1
d_call: NA
j_call: TRBJ2-7
cdr3_aa: CASSAGFSEQYF
cdr3_nt: TGTGCCAGCAGCGCCGGGTTTAGCGAGCAGTACTTC

clone_size: few
v_call: TRBV19
d_call: TRBD1
j_call: TRBJ1-2
cdr3_aa: CASSIVTGTGYTF
cdr3_nt: TGTGCCAGTAGTATAGTGACAGGGACTGGCTACACCTTC

clone_size: NA
v_call: TRBV11-2
d_call: NA
j_call: TRBJ2-7
cdr3_aa: CASSSGQMVYEQYF
cdr3_nt: TGTGCCAGCAGCTCCGGACAGATGGTCTACGAGCAGTACTTC

clone_size: once
v_call: TRBV5-1
d_call: TRBD1
j_call: TRBJ1-1
cdr3_aa: CASSLRDRLNTEAFF
cdr3_nt: TGCGCCAGCAGCTTGAGGGACAGGCTGAACACTGAAGCTTTCTTT

clone_size: once
v_call: TRBV4-3
d_call: NA
j_call: TRBJ1-4
cdr3_aa: CASSHQPTDSNEKLFF
cdr3_nt: TGCGCCAGCAGCCACCAACCGACAGATTCTAATGAAAAACTGTTTTTT

clone_size: once
v_call: TRBV5-1
d_call: NA
j_call: TRBJ1-2
cdr3_aa: CASSPGGSNRYTF
cdr3_nt: TGCGCCAGCAGCCCGGGGGGTAGTAATCGCTACACCTTC

clone_size: few
v_call: TRBV9
d_call: NA
j_call: TRBJ1-1
cdr3_aa: CASSVRWGDTEAFF
cdr3_nt: TGTGCCAGCAGCGTACGATGGGGCGACACTGAAGCTTTCTTT

clone_size: once
v_call: TRBV4-1
d_call: NA
j_call: TRBJ2-1
cdr3_aa: CASSHDEGEQFF
cdr3_nt: TGCGCCAGCAGCCATGATGAGGGGGAACAGTTCTTC

clone_size: NA
v_call: TRBV11-1
d_call: TRBD2
j_call: TRBJ2-1
cdr3_aa: CASSLQLAGTYNEQFF
cdr3_nt: TGTGCCAGCAGCTTACAGCTAGCGGGGACCTACAATGAGCAGTTCTTC

clone_size: NA
v_call: TRBV14
d_call: TRBD2
j_call: TRBJ2-5
cdr3_aa: CASSQDLASTGGAGETQYF
cdr3_nt: TGTGCCAGCAGCCAAGATTTGGCTTCGACCGGGGGGGCAGGAGAGACCCAGTACTTC

clone_size: NA
v_call: TRBV5-1
d_call: NA
j_call: TRBJ1-1
cdr3_aa: CASRPTSEGEAFF
cdr3_nt: TGCGCCAGCAGACCCACGTCCGAGGGTGAAGCTTTCTTT

clone_size: once
v_call: TRBV2
d_call: TRBD2
j_call: TRBJ2-3
cdr3_aa: CASSEALAGDTQYF
cdr3_nt: TGTGCCAGCAGTGAAGCGCTAGCGGGAGATACGCAGTATTTT

clone_size: NA
v_call: TRBV7-8
d_call: NA
j_call: TRBJ2-2
cdr3_aa: CASSLARGRDTGELFF
cdr3_nt: TGTGCCAGCAGCTTAGCGCGGGGGCGCGACACCGGGGAGCTGTTTTTT

clone_size: NA
v_call: TRBV2
d_call: NA
j_call: TRBJ2-3
cdr3_aa: CASSRQGFRDTQYF
cdr3_nt: TGTGCCAGCAGCCGGCAGGGCTTTCGGGATACGCAGTATTTT

clone_size: NA
v_call: TRBV27
d_call: TRBD2
j_call: TRBJ2-3
cdr3_aa: CASSFGSGRADTQYF
cdr3_nt: TGTGCCAGCAGTTTTGGGAGCGGGAGGGCAGATACGCAGTATTTT

clone_size: NA
v_call: TRBV7-2
d_call: NA
j_call: TRBJ1-1
cdr3_aa: CASSRGWENTEAFF
cdr3_nt: TGTGCCAGCAGCCGGGGGTGGGAGAACACTGAAGCTTTCTTT

clone_size: NA
v_call: TRBV11-2
d_call: NA
j_call: TRBJ2-1
cdr3_aa: CASSFGGDEQFF
cdr3_nt: TGTGCCAGCAGCTTTGGGGGCGATGAGCAGTTCTTC

clone_size: NA
v_call: TRBV11-2
d_call: NA
j_call: TRBJ2-5
cdr3_aa: CASSLGSGYQETQYF
cdr3_nt: TGTGCCAGCAGCCTCGGCAGCGGGTACCAAGAGACCCAGTACTTC

clone_size: few
v_call: TRBV12-5
d_call: NA
j_call: TRBJ1-5
cdr3_aa: CASGFFTGPRPQPQHF
cdr3_nt: TGTGCTAGTGGTTTTTTTACAGGTCCCCGTCCTCAGCCCCAGCATTTT

clone_size: NA
v_call: TRBV6-5
d_call: NA
j_call: TRBJ2-1
cdr3_aa: CASSYRGNSYNEQFF
cdr3_nt: TGTGCCAGCAGTTACCGCGGGAACTCCTACAATGAGCAGTTCTTC

clone_size: few
v_call: TRBV4-1
d_call: NA
j_call: TRBJ2-5
cdr3_aa: CASSQVNREETQYF
cdr3_nt: TGCGCCAGCAGCCAAGTTAACAGGGAGGAGACCCAGTACTTC

clone_size: NA
v_call: TRBV10-2
d_call: NA
j_call: TRBJ2-7
cdr3_aa: CASREIGEQYF
cdr3_nt: TGCGCCAGCAGGGAAATCGGGGAGCAGTACTTC

clone_size: NA
v_call: TRBV15
d_call: TRBD1
j_call: TRBJ1-6
cdr3_aa: CATSRDRDRGLDSPLHF
cdr3_nt: TGTGCCACCAGCAGAGATCGGGACAGGGGTTTGGATTCACCCCTCCACTTT

clone_size: NA
v_call: TRBV12-5
d_call: TRBD2
j_call: TRBJ2-7
cdr3_aa: CASGYSRGGGYEQYF
cdr3_nt: TGTGCTAGTGGGTACTCTCGGGGGGGCGGGTACGAGCAGTACTTC

clone_size: NA
v_call: TRBV6-5
d_call: NA
j_call: TRBJ2-5
cdr3_aa: CASSTTGLETQYF
cdr3_nt: TGTGCCAGCAGTACTACAGGGTTGGAGACCCAGTACTTC

clone_size: NA
v_call: TRBV9
d_call: NA
j_call: TRBJ2-7
cdr3_aa: CASSERFRSAEQYF
cdr3_nt: TGTGCCAGCAGCGAGCGATTCCGGTCTGCCGAGCAGTACTTC

clone_size: NA
v_call: TRBV6-5
d_call: TRBD1
j_call: TRBJ2-3
cdr3_aa: CASRFDRGTDTQYF
cdr3_nt: TGTGCCAGCAGATTCGACAGGGGTACAGATACGCAGTATTTT

clone_size: few
v_call: TRBV6-5
d_call: TRBD1
j_call: TRBJ1-1
cdr3_aa: CASRTGGETEAFF
cdr3_nt: TGTGCCAGCCGAACAGGGGGAGAGACTGAAGCTTTCTTT

clone_size: NA
v_call: TRBV11-2
d_call: NA
j_call: TRBJ2-5
cdr3_aa: CASSQSAGEQETQYF
cdr3_nt: TGTGCCAGCAGTCAAAGTGCCGGGGAGCAAGAGACCCAGTACTTC

clone_size: NA
v_call: TRBV19
d_call: NA
j_call: TRBJ1-3
cdr3_aa: CASSIVSGLYSGNTIYF
cdr3_nt: TGTGCCAGTAGTATAGTTTCAGGGCTATACTCTGGAAACACCATATATTTT

clone_size: NA
v_call: TRBV6-5
d_call: TRBD2
j_call: TRBJ2-1
cdr3_aa: CASRWTSGSSGEQFF
cdr3_nt: TGTGCCAGCAGATGGACTAGCGGGAGTTCGGGTGAGCAGTTCTTC

clone_size: few
v_call: TRBV7-6
d_call: NA
j_call: TRBJ2-6
cdr3_aa: CASSPTVSGANVLTF
cdr3_nt: TGTGCCAGCAGCCCGACAGTCTCTGGGGCCAACGTCCTGACTTTC

clone_size: NA
v_call: TRBV7-3
d_call: TRBD1
j_call: TRBJ1-1
cdr3_aa: CASSLMGQGLNEAFF
cdr3_nt: TGTGCCAGCAGCTTAATGGGACAGGGACTTAATGAAGCTTTCTTT

clone_size: few
v_call: TRBV4-1
d_call: TRBD2
j_call: TRBJ2-7
cdr3_aa: CASSQGSGISYEQYF
cdr3_nt: TGCGCCAGCAGCCAAGGGAGCGGGATCTCCTACGAGCAGTACTTC

clone_size: NA
v_call: TRBV27
d_call: NA
j_call: TRBJ2-1
cdr3_aa: CASSSRGSSYNEQFF
cdr3_nt: TGTGCCAGCAGTTCCCGGGGTAGCTCCTACAATGAGCAGTTCTTC

clone_size: NA
v_call: TRBV15
d_call: TRBD2
j_call: TRBJ2-5
cdr3_aa: CATSSDTGRLAGETQYF
cdr3_nt: TGTGCCACCAGCAGTGACACCGGGAGGCTAGCGGGAGAGACCCAGTACTTC